This T cell receptor beta chain was captured by sequencing in a study of T cell responses to AZD1222 COVID-19 vaccine. Profiled with immunoSEQ multiplex PCR; TCRdb holds only in-frame clones, not every one. The sample lists just over 65,000 clones; roughly 87% were seen once. This clone was detected many times. From germline, CDR1 is MDHEN and CDR2 SYDVKM. V was pared by 8 bases and J by 9 bases, with 17 bases between. The CDR3 is 14 residues long. The origin of this receptor is an adult in good health. The sample here was peripheral blood, taken on day 0 of AZD1222 vaccination. The chain couples TRBV28 to TRBJ1-6, with D perhaps matching TRBD1 (5 bases). The DNA for the CDR3 is TGTGCCAGCCTCCTTAGGGACCGATTTTCACCCCTCCACTTT. Protein sequence: CASLLRDRFSPLHF.